This section outlines one T cell receptor beta chain sequence together with its context. The data were taken from a study of cytotoxic CD8 clonotypes in ibrutinib-treated CLL. The repertoire was sequenced with immunoSEQ multiplex PCR; TCRdb's copy has only in-frame clones and lacks some. The sample lists around 29,000 clones; roughly 69% were seen once. Trimming stripped 6 bases from V and 8 bases from J, with 13 bases between. Germline-derived CDR1 and CDR2 are MDHEN and SYDVKM. The CDR3 length is 13 residues. The clonotype originates from a human donor with chronic lymphocytic leukemia. This chain links TRBV28 with TRBJ1-4; D ambiguous. The source was PBMCs, collected after 24 months of ibrutinib treatment. The CDR3 DNA reads TGTGCCAGCAGGGAAGGGTTCAGGGAAAAACTGTTTTTT. As protein: CASREGFREKLFF.